Below are 11 T cell receptor beta chains sequenced from a single sample in a study of blood T cells in healthy people across ages. A J-beta primer mix and a sample-barcoded 5' primer were used in a second PCR of about 7 to 12 cycles. Via MiXCR, TCRdb re-called the 5' RACE reads, giving one row per CDR3 protein. The sample carries fewer than 2,000,000 distinct CDR3 sequences, 35% to 50% recorded once. The sample taken for sequencing was blood. These receptor sequences come from a human donor in good health.

There are a few counts of this clonotype. V is TRBV20-1 and J is TRBJ2-4; 8 bases map to TRBD1. The length of the CDR3 is 15 residues. V lost 6 bases and J lost 6; bases outside the gene matches: 13. Germline values: CDR1 DFQATT, CDR2 SNEGSKA (reference sequence). CDR3 amino acids: CSAGKTGDGGNIQYF. CDR3 DNA: TGCAGTGCGGGGAAGACAGGGGATGGTGGAAACATTCAGTACTTC.

CDR3 residues: CASSQDFQGKEKLFF. CDR3 in DNA: TGCGCCAGCAGCCAGGACTTCCAGGGGAAAGAAAAACTGTTTTTT. The chain couples TRBV4-3 to TRBJ1-4; D is perhaps TRBD1 (6 bases). Germline V gives CDR1 LGHNA, CDR2 YSLEER. V was shortened by 3 bases and J by 8 bases, with 16 bases between the two germline ends. The CDR3 runs 15 residues.

This clonotype came up a few times. This rearrangement joins TRBV5-1 to TRBJ2-6; a possible D gene is TRBD1 (6 bases). The CDR3 extends over 22 amino acids. In germline, CDR1 is SGHRS, CDR2 YFSETQ. The V end lost 0 bases, the J end lost 1 base, and 26 bases lay between the germline ends. CDR3 residues: CASSLGGRQQLEVGSGANVLTF. CDR3 nucleotides: TGCGCCAGCAGCTTGGGGGGGCGCCAGCAGCTTGAGGTTGGTTCTGGGGCCAACGTCCTGACTTTC.

The chain is built from TRBV6-1 and TRBJ2-5; D unclear. The CDR3 runs 14 residues. V gave up 6 bases and J gave up 2 bases, with 13 bases separating them. The germline gives CDR1 MNHNS, CDR2 SASEGT. CDR3 sequence reads: CASRDPKGQETQYF. Written as DNA, the CDR3 is TGTGCCAGCAGGGACCCGAAGGGACAAGAGACCCAGTACTTC.

Comments on this clonotype: This may be a read error, as it is one base from a much larger clone. V gene TRBV12-3 or TRBV12-4 combines with J gene TRBJ2-5; D not resolved. The CDR3 contains 16 residues. The germline V and J ends were trimmed by 8 bases and 5 bases, with 24 bases remaining between them. CDR3 sequence: CASGPSPTLTMETQYF. DNA for the CDR3: TGTGCCAGCGGTCCCAGCCCGACACTCACTATGGAGACCCAGTACTTC.

The rearrangement uses TRBV20-1 and TRBJ1-1; D uncertain. Germline assignment: CDR1 DFQATT and CDR2 SNEGSKA (reference sequence). V was shortened by 1 base and J by 5 bases, with 20 bases between the two germline ends. This CDR3 comprises 16 residues. DNA of the CDR3: TGCAGTGCTAGAGGCGGCGGTCCAGGTCTTAGAACTGAAGCTTTCTTT. Translating gives CSARGGGPGLRTEAFF.

This clonotype came up a few times. The CDR3 protein is CASSLSTGLRETQYF. The CDR3 coding sequence is TGTGCCAGCAGTTTGTCGACAGGCCTTCGAGAGACCCAGTACTTC. The chain employs TRBV12-3 or TRBV12-4 and TRBJ2-5, with D perhaps TRBD1 (6 bases). With 3 bases removed from V and 4 bases from J, the gap between germline ends came to 15 bases. The CDR3 extends over 15 amino acids.

This clonotype was observed a handful of times. The rearrangement joins TRBV24-1 to TRBJ2-6; the D gene is possibly TRBD2 (7 bases). The CDR3 has 17 residues. The germline CDR1 and CDR2 sequences are KGHDR and SFDVKD. Trimming left V 9 bases short and J 0 bases short, with 17 bases between. In nucleotides, the CDR3 is TGTGCCACCGGAGGGGGGGACGGGATCTCTGGGGCCAACGTCCTGACTTTC. As protein: CATGGGDGISGANVLTF.

This sequence joins TRBV25-1 and TRBJ1-5; tentatively, D is TRBD1 (5 bases). Per the germline V gene, CDR1 is MGHDK and CDR2 is SYGVNS. The CDR3 spans 15 residues. Trimming removed 3 bases from V and 10 bases from J, with 19 bases in between. CDR3 sequence: CASSDPSTSGGPQHF. The DNA of the CDR3 is TGTGCCAGCAGTGATCCCAGCACCTCTGGGGGACCCCAGCATTTT.

The chain couples TRBV7-3 to TRBJ2-1; 9 bases fit TRBD2. Germline trimming cut 5 bases from V and 4 bases from J; bases unmatched to any gene: 9. Germline CDR1 reads SGHTA; CDR2 reads FQGTGA. The CDR3 sequence is 16 residues long. The DNA for the CDR3 is TGTGCCAGCAGCCCGGACCCTAGCGGGGCGTACAATGAGCAGTTCTTC. Translating gives CASSPDPSGAYNEQFF.

This chain links TRBV20-1 with TRBJ2-3; D is possibly TRBD2 (5 bases). The CDR3 length is 15 residues. With 6 bases removed from V and 2 bases from J, the gap between germline ends came to 18 bases. The germline V gene has CDR1 DFQATT and CDR2 SNEGSKA (reference sequence). CDR3 sequence reads: CSAQLGGLNTDTQYF. The CDR3 coding sequence is TGCAGTGCCCAGTTGGGCGGGTTAAACACAGATACGCAGTATTTT.